Reported below is one TCR beta chain. Its antigen is unidentified. The junction had 8 bases not matched to a gene; V was cut back by 5 bases and J by 0 bases. CDR1 and CDR2 from the germline V gene are MNHEY and SMNVEV (reference sequence). The CDR3 runs 16 residues. These data belong to a study of cytomegalovirus exposure and HLA in healthy donors. Study-wide results and caveats: Later analysis identified some 16,000 TCR beta sequences associated with HLA alleles, using a false discovery rate threshold of 0.05. Indistinguishable V segments such as TRBV6-2 and TRBV6-3 were excluded. A link between a missense DCLRE1C variant and TCR beta V- and J-gene trimming emerged from a later analysis.

The PCR contained 60 Vbeta and 13 Jbeta primers. Original processing methods: In a later analysis, of roughly 83 million unique beta chains, roughly 11 million appeared in at least two donors. Assay used: immunoSEQ multiplex PCR; TCRdb lists only in-frame clones, some missing. V and J calls and clone size are copied from that table; D and trimming were computed from the DNA. The table lists around 130,000 clones, with roughly 2% in the top ten. The chain joins TRBV27 to TRBJ2-5; 8 positions agree with TRBD2. The sample was PBMCs. This TCR derives from a woman aged 55-69 years in good health and CMV-seronegative. The CDR3 nucleotides are TGTGCCAGCAGTCCCCGAGCGGGAGTGGACCAAGAGACCCAGTACTTC. Translated, it gives CASSPRAGVDQETQYF.